What follows are 29 T cell receptor beta chains derived from one specimen sequenced in a study of T cells in Graves' hyperthyroidism and ophthalmopathy. The CDR3 regions of TCR beta were amplified from RNA transcripts. HTBI primers drove first-round RT-PCR of the TCR CDR3. TCRdb re-analysed the multiplex PCR reads in MiXCR, keeping a single row per CDR3 protein. The sample contains 250,000 or so distinct CDR3 sequences, 16% of which appear only once. Sample: blood. These TCRs come from a woman younger than 30 with Graves' ophthalmopathy.

There are many counts of this clonotype. The V and J genes are TRBV18 and TRBJ1-1; D gene ambiguous. V dropped 2 bases and J dropped 0 bases, with 7 bases sitting between them. Looked up from germline, CDR1 is KGHSH and CDR2 is LQKENI. The CDR3 totals 14 residues. CDR3 DNA sequence: TGTGCCAGCTCACCAAACAGATTGAACACTGAAGCTTTCTTT. Protein product: CASSPNRLNTEAFF.

This clonotype has more than one count but fewer than ten. A single base separates this from a much larger clone, so it may be a read error. The rearrangement links TRBV20-1 to TRBJ1-4; TRBD1 is a possible D gene (5 bases). This CDR3 is built from 13 residues. Germline values: CDR1 DFQATT, CDR2 SNEGSKA (reference sequence). CDR3 sequence: CSASIGVGEKPFF. CDR3 in DNA: TGCAGTGCTAGTATAGGGGTCGGCGAAAAACCGTTTTTT.

This clonotype has a handful of counts. The chain joins TRBV27 to TRBJ2-1; 8 nucleotides match TRBD2. The germline gives CDR1 MNHEY, CDR2 SMNVEV (reference sequence). The CDR3 has 18 amino acids. Germline trimming cut 3 bases from V and 5 bases from J; bases unmatched to any gene: 15. CDR3 DNA: TGTGCCAGCAGTTTGCGGTTATTACGGGGGGGCTTTAACAATGAGCAGTTCTTC. Translating gives CASSLRLLRGGFNNEQFF.

The rearrangement uses TRBV3-1 and TRBJ2-1; 15 bases align to TRBD2. Germline lookup yields CDR1 LGHDT and CDR2 YNNKEL (reference sequence). The J segment lost 8 bases and the V segment lost 2 bases, leaving 4 bases of the junction unmatched. The CDR3 has 16 amino acids. The CDR3 DNA sequence: TGTGCCAGCAGCCAAATCGGGACTAGCGGGAGGTATGAGCAGTTCTTC. Encoded protein: CASSQIGTSGRYEQFF.

This clonotype was detected ten times or more. The chain is built from TRBV27 and TRBJ2-7; TRBD1 agrees at 7 bases. The CDR3 contains 15 residues. J was trimmed by 3 bases and V by 2 bases; bases with no gene match: 7. Germline assignment: CDR1 MNHEY and CDR2 SMNVEV (reference sequence). The CDR3 DNA follows: TGTGCCAGCAGTTTACGCACAGGGGTTGGCTACGAGCAGTACTTC. Translating gives CASSLRTGVGYEQYF.

About this clonotype itself: The CDR3 end shows no conserved phenylalanine or tryptophan, and so a read error is likely. This sequence joins TRBV20-1 and TRBJ1-1, with D possibly matching TRBD1 (5 bases). Germline V gene sequence: CDR1 DFQATT, CDR2 SNEGSKA (reference sequence). Deletions cut 3 bases from V and 0 bases from J, with 17 bases between. The CDR3 totals 16 residues. The CDR3 here is CSASARVESMNTEAFL. CDR3 sequence (DNA): TGCAGTGCTAGTGCCAGGGTGGAATCCATGAACACTGAAGCTTTCCTT.

In this sample, this clonotype turned up many times. The chain combines TRBV2 with TRBJ1-1; no clear D. The CDR3 is 14 amino acids. V dropped 0 bases and J dropped 3 bases, with 8 bases sitting between them. Germline values: CDR1 SNHLY, CDR2 FYNNEI. CDR3 sequence: CASSEAEGYTEAFF. The CDR3 DNA sequence: TGTGCCAGCAGTGAAGCAGAAGGTTACACTGAAGCTTTCTTT.

This clonotype was detected many times. The rearrangement joins TRBV5-8 to TRBJ2-1, with D hard to call. This CDR3 is 12 amino acids long. Germline-derived CDR1 and CDR2 are SGHTS and YDEGEE. V gave up 4 bases and J gave up 6 bases, with 8 bases separating them. CDR3 sequence: CASSTRSNEQFF. The CDR3, as DNA: TGTGCCAGCAGCACCCGGTCCAATGAGCAGTTCTTC.

This clonotype was seen ten or more times. V and J are TRBV19 and TRBJ2-1; 7 bases agree with TRBD2. Trimming took 3 bases from V and 8 from J; bases not matched to a gene: 10. The CDR3 is made up of 15 amino acids. Germline V CDR1 and CDR2: LNHDA, SQIVND (reference sequence). CDR3 loop: CASSIAGDRIYEQFF. The CDR3 DNA reads TGTGCCAGTAGTATCGCGGGAGATAGAATCTATGAGCAGTTCTTC.

The chain carries TRBV20-1 and TRBJ2-2, with D tentatively TRBD2 (5 bases). The length of the CDR3 is 14 residues. The V gene's germline CDR1 is DFQATT and CDR2 SNEGSKA (reference sequence). The V end lost 1 base, the J end lost 2 bases, and 8 bases lay between the germline ends. The CDR3 here is CSARARGNTGELFF. In DNA, the CDR3 is TGCAGTGCTAGAGCCCGGGGAAACACCGGGGAGCTGTTTTTT.

In the case of this clonotype: This clone may be a read error of a much larger clone one base away. V is TRBV7-2 and J is TRBJ2-7; D is possibly TRBD1 (6 bases). From germline, CDR1 is SGHTA and CDR2 FQGNSA. This CDR3 comprises 14 residues. The CDR3 region is CASSFGDRIHEQCF. Written as DNA, the CDR3 is TGTGCCAGCAGCTTCGGAGACAGGATCCACGAGCAGTGCTTC.

This clonotype was observed at least ten times. The gene calls are TRBV5-1 and TRBJ2-2, with a weak D call TRBD2 (7 bases). The CDR3 is 17 residues long. V was trimmed by 4 bases and J by 4 bases, leaving 20 bases between them. In germline, CDR1 is SGHRS, CDR2 YFSETQ. The CDR3 region is CASSREGTSMSTGELFF. DNA of the CDR3: TGCGCCAGCAGCAGGGAGGGGACATCGATGAGCACCGGGGAGCTGTTTTTT.

This clonotype was recorded at least ten times. The chain is built from TRBV12-5 and TRBJ1-6, with TRBD1 matching 7 bases. Germline CDR1 is LGHNT and CDR2 is FRNRAP. V lost 6 bases to trimming and J lost 8 bases; unmatched junction nucleotides: 4. The CDR3 has 13 amino acids. The CDR3 protein is CASGRGVDSPLHF. CDR3 DNA sequence: TGTGCTAGTGGCAGGGGGGTTGATTCACCCCTCCACTTT.

In this sample, this clonotype turned up many times. V is TRBV7-9 and J is TRBJ2-5, with D unclear. V shed 2 bases and J shed 5 bases, with 9 bases lying between them. The CDR3 sequence is 13 residues long. Germline V gene lookup returns CDR1 SEHNR and CDR2 FQNEAQ (reference sequence). CDR3 loop: CASSLNSRETQYF. In DNA form, the CDR3 reads TGTGCCAGCAGCTTAAACAGTCGGGAGACCCAGTACTTC.

This clonotype has at least ten counts. V usage is TRBV6-1 and J usage is TRBJ1-6, with D hard to call. Germline CDR1 reads MNHNS; CDR2 reads SASEGT. Trimming took 3 bases from V and 7 from J, leaving 13 bases between them. The CDR3 consists of 15 residues. CDR3 coding DNA: TGTGCCAGCAGTGACCACGCCTTCTTCAATTCACCCCTCCACTTT. It codes for CASSDHAFFNSPLHF.

This clonotype came up many times. This sequence joins TRBV11-2 and TRBJ2-7; no reliable D call. V dropped 0 bases and J dropped 5 bases, with 8 bases sitting between them. This CDR3 spans 13 amino acids. The germline CDR1 and CDR2 sequences are SGHAT and FQNNGV. The CDR3 loop reads CASSLDLTDEQYF. The CDR3 DNA reads as TGTGCCAGCAGCTTAGATTTGACCGACGAGCAGTACTTC. Full variable domain (outside the CDR3, taken from reference TRBV11-2 and TRBJ2-7): EAGVAQSPRYKIIEKRQSVAFWCNPISGHATLYWYQQILGQGPKLLIQFQNNGVVDDSQLPKDRFSAERLKGVDSTLKIQPAKLEDSAVYLCASSLDLTDEQYFGPGTRLTVT.

This clonotype has ten or more counts. The genes are TRBV19 and TRBJ1-1, with D hard to call. CDR3 length: 14 amino acids. The germline V gene encodes CDR1 LNHDA and CDR2 SQIVND (reference sequence). The V and J ends lost 1 base and 4 bases respectively, with 10 bases between them. The CDR3 DNA reads as TGTGCCAGTAGTATAGGGCAGACGGGCACTGAAGCTTTCTTT. Its protein is CASSIGQTGTEAFF.

This clonotype was recorded at least ten times. This may stem from a read error, because a much larger clone lies one nucleotide away. This chain links TRBV6-1 with TRBJ1-1, with D perhaps TRBD1 (6 bases). V was trimmed by 5 bases and J by 0 bases, leaving 10 bases between them. This CDR3 spans 14 amino acids. The V gene's germline CDR1 is MNHNS and CDR2 SASEGT. The CDR3 is CASSYRTVNTEAFF. CDR3 nucleotides: TGTGCCAGCAGTTACAGGACAGTGAACACTGAAGCTTTCTTT.

This clonotype was detected ten times or more. The J gene is TRBJ2-3, the V gene TRBV19; 10 nucleotides align to TRBD1. The germline CDR1 and CDR2 sequences are LNHDA and SQIVND (reference sequence). This CDR3 is 14 amino acids long. Unmatched junction bases numbered 4, after V lost 5 bases and J lost 5 bases. CDR3 sequence reads: CASSLRTGGDTQYF. The CDR3 DNA follows: TGTGCCAGTAGTCTCCGGACAGGGGGAGATACGCAGTATTTT.

The table lists this clonotype with many counts. The V and J genes are TRBV5-1 and TRBJ1-1, with 9 nucleotides matching TRBD1. The CDR3 loop spans 15 amino acids. J gave up 1 base and V 5 bases, and 6 bases lay outside the gene matches. CDR1 and CDR2 from the germline V gene are SGHRS and YFSETQ. The CDR3: CASRPTGGRNTEAFF. The DNA for the CDR3 is TGCGCCAGCAGGCCGACAGGGGGACGGAACACTGAAGCTTTCTTT.

With respect to this clonotype: One end of the junction does not line up with germline, which may come from a read error. This sequence joins TRBV27 and TRBJ2-7; D possibly uses TRBD1 or TRBD2 (5 bases each). Germline lookup yields CDR1 MNHEY and CDR2 SMNVEV (reference sequence). This CDR3 has 14 residues. The CDR3 DNA reads TGTGCCAGCAGCTCGGGACCTTGGGGCTACAAGCAGTACTTC. Protein: CASSSGPWGYKQYF.

This clonotype was found many times. J is TRBJ2-4 and V is TRBV12-3 or TRBV12-4; 9 bases agree with TRBD2. There are 16 residues in the CDR3. Germline trimming cut 6 bases from V and 0 bases from J; bases unmatched to any gene: 6. CDR3 amino acids: CASSLAGNLAKNIQYF. Written as DNA, the CDR3 is TGTGCCAGCAGCCTAGCGGGGAATCTAGCCAAAAACATTCAGTACTTC.

There are many counts of this clonotype. The J gene is TRBJ2-7, the V gene TRBV11-2, with D perhaps assigned TRBD1 or TRBD2 (6 bases each). V was trimmed by 8 bases and J by 6 bases, leaving 14 bases between them. This CDR3 comprises 12 residues. CDR1 SGHAT and CDR2 FQNNGV come from the germline V gene. The CDR3 loop is CASGGPGSEQYF. CDR3 sequence (DNA): TGTGCCAGCGGGGGGCCCGGGAGCGAGCAGTACTTC.

The table lists this clonotype with many counts. J is TRBJ2-3 and V is TRBV7-9, with D possibly TRBD1 on 6 matching bases. CDR1 is SEHNR and CDR2 is FQNEAQ in the germline V gene (reference sequence). Trimming stripped 1 base from V and 3 bases from J, with 26 bases between. The CDR3 runs 20 residues. As DNA, the CDR3 is TGTGCCAGCAGCTTAGGGTCCCGACAGGCCCCATTCCCCGGTACAGATACGCAGTATTTT. Its translation: CASSLGSRQAPFPGTDTQYF.

This clonotype was picked up one time. V is TRBV2 and J is TRBJ1-2, with 7 bases identical to TRBD1. Germline CDR1 SNHLY, CDR2 FYNNEI. The V segment lost 8 bases and the J segment 3 bases; nucleotides outside the gene matches: 3. CDR3 length equals 12 residues. The DNA for the CDR3 is TGTGCCAGCCAAGGGGGCGACTATGGCTACACCTTC. Its translation: CASQGGDYGYTF.

This clonotype was counted ten times or more. The rearrangement uses TRBV7-9 and TRBJ2-1, with a tentative D call TRBD2 (6 bases). CDR3 size: 13 residues. V was clipped by 0 bases and J by 7 bases, with 7 bases between them. Germline V lookup: CDR1 SEHNR, CDR2 FQNEAQ (reference sequence). CDR3 in amino acids: CASSLAGGNEQFF. The CDR3 coding sequence is TGTGCCAGCAGCTTAGCGGGGGGAAATGAGCAGTTCTTC.

This clonotype was detected ten times or more. The genes are TRBV7-6 and TRBJ2-1; 7 bases are shared with TRBD1. After removal of 5 bases from V and 3 bases from J, the junction contained 4 bases not matched to a gene. The germline gives CDR1 SGHVS, CDR2 FNYEAQ. CDR3 length: 14 residues. This CDR3 reads CASSPGQYYNEQFF. CDR3 DNA: TGTGCCAGCAGCCCGGGACAGTACTACAATGAGCAGTTCTTC.

On this clonotype: Because the CDR3's place on the DNA is in doubt, the DNA is left out and the CDR3 is given as listed by TCRdb. The chain is built from TRBV19 and TRBJ1-2. Germline V lookup: CDR1 LNHDA, CDR2 SQIVND (reference sequence). The length of the CDR3 is 15 amino acids, counting both ends. The CDR3 region is CASSATMATPSGYAF.

This clonotype came up many times. This chain uses TRBV6-5 with TRBJ1-1; D is perhaps TRBD1 (6 bases). The germline V gene has CDR1 MNHEY and CDR2 SVGAGI. The CDR3 loop spans 15 amino acids. V was pared by 0 bases and J by 0 bases, with 8 bases between. CDR3 protein: CASSYSQGMNTEAFF. The CDR3 bases are TGTGCCAGCAGTTACTCGCAGGGGATGAACACTGAAGCTTTCTTT.